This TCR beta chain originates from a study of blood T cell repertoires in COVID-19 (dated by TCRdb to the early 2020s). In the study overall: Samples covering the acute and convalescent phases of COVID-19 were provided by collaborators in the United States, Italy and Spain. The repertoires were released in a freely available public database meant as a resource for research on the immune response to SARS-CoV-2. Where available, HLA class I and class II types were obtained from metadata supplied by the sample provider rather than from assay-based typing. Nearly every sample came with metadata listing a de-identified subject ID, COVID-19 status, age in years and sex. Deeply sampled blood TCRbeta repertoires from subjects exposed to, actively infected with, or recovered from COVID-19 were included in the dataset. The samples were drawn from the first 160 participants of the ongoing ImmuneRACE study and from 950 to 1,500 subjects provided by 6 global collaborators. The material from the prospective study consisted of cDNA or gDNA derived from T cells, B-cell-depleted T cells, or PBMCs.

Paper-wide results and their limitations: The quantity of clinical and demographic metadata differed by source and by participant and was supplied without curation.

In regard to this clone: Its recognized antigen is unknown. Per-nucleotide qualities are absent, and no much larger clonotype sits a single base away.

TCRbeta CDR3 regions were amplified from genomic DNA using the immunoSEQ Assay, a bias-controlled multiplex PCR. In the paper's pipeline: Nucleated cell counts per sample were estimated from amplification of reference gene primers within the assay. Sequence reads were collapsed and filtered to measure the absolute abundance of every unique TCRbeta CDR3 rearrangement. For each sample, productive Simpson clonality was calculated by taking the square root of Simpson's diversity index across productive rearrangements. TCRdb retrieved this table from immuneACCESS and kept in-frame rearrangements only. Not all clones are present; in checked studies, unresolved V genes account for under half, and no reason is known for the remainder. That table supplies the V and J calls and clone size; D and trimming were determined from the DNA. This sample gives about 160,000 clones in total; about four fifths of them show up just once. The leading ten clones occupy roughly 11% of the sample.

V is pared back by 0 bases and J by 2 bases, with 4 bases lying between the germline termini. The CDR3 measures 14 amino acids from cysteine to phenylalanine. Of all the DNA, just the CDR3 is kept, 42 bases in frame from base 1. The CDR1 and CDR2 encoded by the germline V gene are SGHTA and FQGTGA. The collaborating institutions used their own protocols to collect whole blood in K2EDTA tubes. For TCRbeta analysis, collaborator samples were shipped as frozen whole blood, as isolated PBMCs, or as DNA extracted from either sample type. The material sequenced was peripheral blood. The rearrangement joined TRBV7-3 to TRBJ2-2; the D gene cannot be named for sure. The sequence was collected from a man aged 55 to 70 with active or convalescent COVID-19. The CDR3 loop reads CASSLTANTGELFF. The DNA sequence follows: TGTGCCAGCAGCTTAACAGCCAACACCGGGGAGCTGTTTTTT.